A selection of T cell receptor beta chains follows, all from one sample in a study of spatial heterogeneity in lung cancer. TCRdb independently ran MiXCR on the 5' RACE reads; one entry per CDR3 protein. The table lists roughly 40,000 distinct CDR3 sequences, almost 7% of them singletons. Sequencing used PBMCs, obtained at surgery. The receptors here all came from a female donor with early-stage non-small cell lung cancer. CDR3s include the opening cysteine and the closing phenylalanine or tryptophan. D genes are given only for firm matches. Only some rows state a clone size, as once, few, many or a class for expanded clones.

CDR3 length	V gene	clone size	J gene	D gene	CDR3 DNA	CDR3 protein
18	TRBV7-2	many	TRBJ2-3	TRBD2	TGTGCCAGCAGCCCCCTCTGGCAAGCGGGGGGAAGGACAGATACGCAGTATTTT	CASSPLWQAGGRTDTQYF
18	TRBV7-8	many	TRBJ2-2	TRBD2	TGTGCCAGCAGCTTGACACTAGCGGGGGGGCCGAGCACCGGGGAGCTGTTTTTT	CASSLTLAGGPSTGELFF
15	TRBV2	many	TRBJ2-3	.	TGTGCCAGCAGTGCTAACGGGGGAAGCACAGATACGCAGTATTTT	CASSANGGSTDTQYF
14	TRBV20-1	many	TRBJ2-5	.	TGCAGTGCTAGAGAACGGAGGGAGCAAGAGACCCAGTACTTC	CSARERREQETQYF
14	TRBV6-5	few	TRBJ1-5	.	TGTGCCAGCAGTTACGGGGGGAGGGATCAGCCCCAGCATTTT	CASSYGGRDQPQHF
14	TRBV7-6	many	TRBJ2-3	TRBD1	TGTGCCAGCAGCTTGGGGACAGGGAAGGATACGCAGTATTTT	CASSLGTGKDTQYF
12	TRBV29-1	many	TRBJ1-1	TRBD1	TGCAGCGTTGTTCCGGGGGACAGTGAAGCTTTCTTT	CSVVPGDSEAFF
17	TRBV24-1	many	TRBJ2-2	.	TGTGCCACCAGTGACCCGGTGGGGCTCGCGAACACCGGGGAGCTGTTTTTT	CATSDPVGLANTGELFF
16	TRBV10-1	few	TRBJ2-5	.	TGCGCCAGCAATGAGTCGTGGGTCAGGGGAAAAGAGACCCAGTACTTC	CASNESWVRGKETQYF
14	TRBV29-1	.	TRBJ1-4	.	TGCAGCGTTACGAGGGGAGGGGCCGCTGAAAAACTGTTTTTT	CSVTRGGAAEKLFF
15	TRBV10-2	few	TRBJ2-1	.	TGCGCCAGCAGTGAGTCGGGGAAAGGGAACAATGAGCAGTTCTTC	CASSESGKGNNEQFF
16	TRBV12-3/TRBV12-4	many	TRBJ2-3	TRBD2	TGTGCCAGCAGTTCCAGACTAGCGGGGGGCCCCGATACGCAGTATTTT	CASSSRLAGGPDTQYF
15	TRBV30	few	TRBJ1-5	.	TGTGCCTGGAGTGTACGACACCGCGGCAATCAGCCCCAGCATTTT	CAWSVRHRGNQPQHF